Below, 16 T cell receptor beta chains from the same sample are listed, as sequenced in a study of blood T cells in healthy people across ages. With a J-beta primer mix and a sample-barcoded 5' primer, a second PCR ran about 6 to 11 cycles. TCRdb recomputed calls from the 5' RACE reads with MiXCR, one row per CDR3 protein. Of approximately 1.5 million distinct CDR3 sequences in the sample, about 35% were seen once. The sample comprised blood. These TCRs come from a woman aged 25 to 45 in good health.

The V and J genes are TRBV5-1 and TRBJ1-1; D remains unclear. The germline V gene has CDR1 SGHRS and CDR2 YFSETQ. The V and J ends lost 4 bases and 4 bases respectively, with 14 bases between them. The CDR3 is made up of 14 amino acids. The CDR3 DNA is TGCGCCAGCAGCACGGAACAGATGGGCACTGAAGCTTTCTTT. It codes for CASSTEQMGTEAFF.

The sample holds a few counts of this clonotype. The J gene is TRBJ2-3, the V gene TRBV20-1, with TRBD2 identical over 12 bases. The CDR3 has 17 residues. V gave up 2 bases and J gave up 2 bases; unmatched junction bases: 8. The germline gives CDR1 DFQATT, CDR2 SNEGSKA (reference sequence). The CDR3 region is CSARTPGLAGHTDTQYF. As DNA, the CDR3 is TGCAGTGCTAGAACTCCGGGACTAGCGGGTCACACAGATACGCAGTATTTT.

With respect to this clonotype: This sequence may be a read error, since a much larger clone differs from it by one base. The chain uses TRBV7-9 and TRBJ2-3, with D possibly called TRBD1 or TRBD2 (5 bases each). Germline assignment: CDR1 SEHNR and CDR2 FQNEAQ (reference sequence). The CDR3 runs to 16 residues. The chain's CDR3 is CASSLSAGTSGDTRYF. The CDR3 DNA reads as TGTGCCAGCAGCTTATCGGCAGGGACCTCAGGAGATACGCGGTATTTT.

This clonotype was observed once. The chain is built from TRBV6-6 and TRBJ2-2; D might be TRBD2 (5 bases). V gave up 2 bases and J gave up 4 bases, with 14 bases separating them. The CDR3 is 16 residues long. Germline values: CDR1 MNHNY, CDR2 SVGAGI (reference sequence). The CDR3 is CASSYSRLGSTGELFF. CDR3 sequence (DNA): TGTGCCAGCAGTTACAGTCGGCTTGGGAGCACCGGGGAGCTGTTTTTT.

In the case of this clonotype: A read error may account for a junction end that differs from germline. The chain is built from TRBV7-9 and TRBJ1-6, with D possibly matching TRBD1 (6 bases). This CDR3 is 16 amino acids long. Germline loops: CDR1 SEHNR, CDR2 FQNEAQ (reference sequence). The CDR3 DNA reads TGTGCCAGCAGCCTAGCGGCTCCCAGGGGTAATTCACCCCTCCACTTT. This codes for CASSLAAPRGNSPLHF.

The genes are TRBV9 and TRBJ2-1; 7 positions agree with TRBD2. The V and J ends lost 0 bases and 6 bases, in that order; junction bases with no gene match: 6. Germline V gives CDR1 SGDLS, CDR2 YYNGEE. This CDR3 has 15 amino acids. CDR3 sequence reads: CASSVGGRASNEQFF. The CDR3 nucleotides are TGTGCCAGCAGCGTAGGAGGGAGGGCCTCCAATGAGCAGTTCTTC.

V and J are TRBV5-1 and TRBJ2-5; 8 bases map to TRBD2. J was trimmed by 11 bases and V by 3 bases; bases with no gene match: 15. The germline CDR1 and CDR2 sequences are SGHRS and YFSETQ. The CDR3 has 15 amino acids. CDR3 loop: CASSSGLVGWDEQYF. Written as DNA, the CDR3 is TGCGCCAGCAGCTCGGGACTAGTTGGGTGGGATGAGCAGTACTTC.

The V gene is TRBV27, the J gene TRBJ1-5, with no clear D. V was pared by 3 bases and J by 1 base, with 7 bases between. The V gene's germline CDR1 is MNHEY and CDR2 SMNVEV (reference sequence). The CDR3 extends over 14 amino acids. For the CDR3, the DNA is TGTGCCAGCAGTTTGCGGCTGAGCAATCAGCCCCAGCATTTT. Its translation is CASSLRLSNQPQHF.

Ten or more counts support this clonotype. A junction boundary mismatches the germline segment, possibly from a read error. This sequence joins TRBV7-2 and TRBJ2-7, with D possibly being TRBD2 (6 bases). Looked up from germline, CDR1 is SGHTA and CDR2 is FQGNSA. CDR3 length equals 13 residues. The CDR3 nucleotides read TGTGCCAGCAGCCCGGGACTGTCCTCCGAGCAGTACTTC. Residues: CASSPGLSSEQYF.

This clonotype was detected a few times. The chain is built from TRBV20-1 and TRBJ2-5; 8 nucleotides match TRBD1. CDR1 and CDR2 (germline): DFQATT, SNEGSKA (reference sequence). J gave up 1 base and V 6 bases, and 7 bases lay outside the gene matches. The length of the CDR3 is 14 residues. CDR3 sequence reads: CSASDRASQETQYF. The CDR3 coding sequence is TGCAGTGCATCGGACAGGGCATCCCAAGAGACCCAGTACTTC.

The chain uses TRBV4-1 and TRBJ2-7, with 8 bases aligning to TRBD2. V lost 1 base, J lost 7 bases, and 6 bases stayed unmatched. Germline CDR1 is MGHRA and CDR2 is YSYEKL. The CDR3 is made up of 14 amino acids. The CDR3 region has the DNA TGCGCCAGCAGCCAAGCGGGGGGGACGCGGGAGCAGTACTTC. This gives the protein CASSQAGGTREQYF.

The chain uses TRBV28 and TRBJ2-7; possibly TRBD1 for D (6 bases). CDR1 and CDR2 from the germline V gene are MDHEN and SYDVKM. CDR3 length: 14 amino acids. The V end lost 5 bases, the J end lost 6 bases, and 17 bases lay between the germline ends. CDR3 coding DNA: TGTGCCAGCAGTCTAACGCCCCTGACAGGCGAGCAGTACTTC. Translated: CASSLTPLTGEQYF.

The V gene is TRBV4-2, the J gene TRBJ2-3; either TRBD1 or TRBD2 may fit D (6 bases each). This CDR3 comprises 15 residues. Germline-derived CDR1 and CDR2 are LGHNA and YNFKEQ. Trimming removed 2 bases at V and 4 bases at J, with 13 bases between. In nucleotides, the CDR3 is TGTGCCAGCAGCCAAAGGGGGGATAGCGCAGATACGCAGTATTTT. This sequence encodes CASSQRGDSADTQYF.

The chain couples TRBV29-1 to TRBJ2-1, with 8 bases that match TRBD1. The CDR3 spans 14 residues. Germline loops: CDR1 SQVTM, CDR2 ANQGSEA. V lost 8 bases and J lost 5; bases outside the gene matches: 11. The DNA for the CDR3 is TGCAGCTCCGGGGTGGACAGGGCACACAATGAGCAGTTCTTC. This codes for CSSGVDRAHNEQFF.

In its sample, this clonotype was seen once. V usage is TRBV6-2 or TRBV6-3 and J usage is TRBJ1-1; maybe TRBD1 (5 bases). The V gene lost 11 bases and the J gene lost 1 base, with 14 bases spanning the gap. The V gene's germline CDR1 is MNHEY and CDR2 SVGEGT. The CDR3 consists of 13 residues. Here the CDR3 reads CAAKETANTEAFF. CDR3 sequence (DNA): TGTGCCGCCAAAGAGACAGCGAACACTGAAGCTTTCTTT.

The chain uses TRBV20-1 and TRBJ2-5; no clear D. The CDR3 consists of 16 residues. Germline lookup yields CDR1 DFQATT and CDR2 SNEGSKA (reference sequence). Trimming cost V 3 bases and J 0 bases, with 17 bases left between them. CDR3 sequence reads: CSARPRFYTNQETQYF. CDR3 nucleotide sequence: TGCAGTGCTAGGCCCCGATTTTACACTAACCAAGAGACCCAGTACTTC.